Each of the 13 T cell receptor beta chains below was sequenced from the same sample in a study of blood T cell repertoires in COVID-19. Sequenced by immunoSEQ multiplex PCR; TCRdb stores in-frame clones only, minus some. The sample shows about 80,000 clones, more than 70% of them seen only once. The sequencing sample was made of peripheral blood. These receptors were collected from a woman aged 80 or over with acute or convalescent COVID-19.

The chain is built from TRBV4-1 and TRBJ2-7, with TRBD2 as a possible D gene (6 bases). Germline lookup yields CDR1 MGHRA and CDR2 YSYEKL. There are 16 residues in the CDR3. Trimming pared 3 bases from V and 6 bases from J, leaving 21 bases between. For the CDR3, the DNA is TGCGCCAGCAGCCAGACTAGGACACCACCTCCGGGCGAGCAGTACTTC. Translation gives CASSQTRTPPPGEQYF.

The V call is TRBV7-3, the J call TRBJ2-3; D is possibly TRBD2 (5 bases). The CDR3 loop spans 14 amino acids. Germline V CDR1 and CDR2: SGHTA, FQGTGA. Between the trimmed V and J ends, which lost 3 bases and 2 bases, there was a span of 9 bases. CDR3 sequence (DNA): TGTGCCAGCAGCTTTTTGGGAGACACAGATACGCAGTATTTT. Translating gives CASSFLGDTDTQYF. Filled out from reference TRBV7-3 and TRBJ2-3, the complete variable domain reads GAGVSQTPSNKVTEKGKYVELRCDPISGHTALYWYRQSLGQGPEFLIYFQGTGAADDSGLPNDRFFAVRPEGSVSTLKIQRTERGDSAVYLCASSFLGDTDTQYFGPGTRLTVL.

The chain links TRBV11-2 to TRBJ2-4; D perhaps matches TRBD1 (6 bases). V was clipped by 3 bases and J by 1 base, with 13 bases between them. Germline V CDR1 and CDR2: SGHAT, FQNNGV. The CDR3 runs 16 residues. CDR3 coding DNA: TGTGCCAGCAGCTTGGAAGGGGGATTGGCCAAAAACATTCAGTACTTC. It yields the protein CASSLEGGLAKNIQYF.

The rearrangement links TRBV7-9 to TRBJ2-2, with 7 bases lining up with TRBD2. Trimming removed 10 bases from V and 2 bases from J; junction bases left unmatched: 7. Germline values: CDR1 SEHNR, CDR2 FQNEAQ (reference sequence). CDR3 length: 14 amino acids. CDR3 DNA: TGTGCCATCCAGACTAGCACCAACACCGGGGAGCTGTTTTTT. Translating it yields CAIQTSTNTGELFF.

The rearrangement uses TRBV3-1 (or the pseudogene TRBV3-2) and TRBJ2-1; 8 bases are shared with TRBD2. Trimming cost V 5 bases and J 10 bases; bases outside gene matches: 7. Germline values: CDR1 LGHDT, CDR2 YNNKEL (reference sequence). There are 13 residues in the CDR3. In DNA form, the CDR3 reads TGTGCCAGCAGCTTCGGGACTAGAAGCGAGCAGTTCTTC. Its translation: CASSFGTRSEQFF.

The rearrangement joins TRBV19 to TRBJ1-2; D may be TRBD1 (5 bases). The V end was cut by 3 bases, the J end by 1 base, with 12 bases between. The CDR3 is 15 residues long. The V gene's germline CDR1 is LNHDA and CDR2 SQIVND (reference sequence). CDR3 region: CASSIGGAFNYGYTF. The CDR3 DNA follows: TGTGCCAGTAGTATTGGAGGGGCTTTTAACTATGGCTACACCTTC.

The chain couples TRBV5-1 to TRBJ1-5, with D possibly being TRBD1 (6 bases). Germline V gene sequence: CDR1 SGHRS, CDR2 YFSETQ. The CDR3 has 14 amino acids. The V gene lost 3 bases and the J gene lost 5 bases, with 12 bases spanning the gap. The CDR3 nucleotides are TGCGCCAGCAGCTCAGAGGACAGAGATCAGCCCCAGCATTTT. Translated: CASSSEDRDQPQHF.

The chain employs TRBV11-3 and TRBJ2-1; TRBD2 might be the D (5 bases). The CDR3 has 15 residues. Germline CDR1 is SGHNT and CDR2 is YENEEA. V gave up 3 bases and J gave up 8 bases, with 17 bases separating them. The CDR3 spells CASSFQGLAFDEQFF. CDR3 nucleotide sequence: TGTGCCAGCAGCTTCCAAGGGCTAGCCTTCGATGAGCAGTTCTTC.

The chain couples TRBV30 to TRBJ1-5; unclear D gene. This CDR3 is built from 16 residues. Looked up from germline, CDR1 is GTSNPN and CDR2 is SVGIG (reference sequence). The V end lost 2 bases, the J end lost 1 base, and 15 bases lay between the germline ends. The CDR3 region is CAWSPDSGRSNQPQHF. CDR3 sequence (DNA): TGTGCCTGGAGTCCAGATTCGGGTAGAAGCAATCAGCCCCAGCATTTT.

The chain has TRBV19 and TRBJ1-1; no definite D call. Trimming cost V 2 bases and J 1 base, with 11 bases left between them. The CDR3 covers 15 residues. Germline V gene data show CDR1 as LNHDA and CDR2 as SQIVND (reference sequence). The DNA for the CDR3 is TGTGCCAGTAGTATAATTTTGGGAGGGAACACTGAAGCTTTCTTT. Its protein product is CASSIILGGNTEAFF.

The J gene is TRBJ2-1, the V gene TRBV6-1; TRBD2 agrees at 15 bases. Germline CDR1 and CDR2: MNHNS and SASEGT. There are 16 residues in the CDR3. The V gene end was trimmed by 4 bases and the J gene end by 6 bases; junction bases not matched to a gene: 4. This chain's CDR3 is CASSGRTSGGVNEQFF. The CDR3 nucleotides are TGTGCCAGCAGTGGCAGGACTAGCGGGGGGGTCAATGAGCAGTTCTTC.

The rearrangement joins TRBV3-1 (or the pseudogene TRBV3-2) to TRBJ1-4, with a possible D match to TRBD1 (5 bases). Trimming took 4 bases from V and 8 from J, leaving 14 bases between them. From germline, CDR1 is LGHDT and CDR2 YNNKEL (reference sequence). This CDR3 is 14 amino acids long. DNA of the CDR3: TGTGCCAGCAGCCGTTCGGGGGTGGGGGAAAAACTGTTTTTT. Residues: CASSRSGVGEKLFF.

The rearrangement uses TRBV5-1 and TRBJ2-7, with 9 bases identical to TRBD2. Germline V lookup: CDR1 SGHRS, CDR2 YFSETQ. The CDR3 has 16 residues. Trimming at V came to 4 bases and at J to 5 bases, leaving 13 bases not matched to a gene. The CDR3 nucleotides read TGCGCCAGCAGCCGCGGGCGGGGGGGCGGTCAGAACGAGCAGTACTTC. Translating gives CASSRGRGGGQNEQYF.